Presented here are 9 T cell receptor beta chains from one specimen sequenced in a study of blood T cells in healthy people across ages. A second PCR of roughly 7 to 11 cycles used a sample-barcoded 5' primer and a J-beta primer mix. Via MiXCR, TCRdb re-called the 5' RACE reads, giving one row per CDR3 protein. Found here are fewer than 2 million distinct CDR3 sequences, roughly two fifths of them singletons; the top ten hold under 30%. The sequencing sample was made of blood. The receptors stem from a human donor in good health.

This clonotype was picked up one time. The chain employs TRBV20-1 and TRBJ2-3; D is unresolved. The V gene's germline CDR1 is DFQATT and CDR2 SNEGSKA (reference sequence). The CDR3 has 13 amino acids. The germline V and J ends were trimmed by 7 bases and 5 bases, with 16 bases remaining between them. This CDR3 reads CSGFSSLVDTQYF. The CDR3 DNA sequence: TGCAGTGGATTCTCCTCCCTAGTAGATACGCAGTATTTT.

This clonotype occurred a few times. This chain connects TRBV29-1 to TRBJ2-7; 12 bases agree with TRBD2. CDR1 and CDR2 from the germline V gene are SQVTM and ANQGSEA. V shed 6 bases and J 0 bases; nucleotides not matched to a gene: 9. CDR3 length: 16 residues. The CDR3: CSVRGTSGLSSYEQYF. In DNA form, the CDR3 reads TGCAGCGTGCGAGGGACTAGCGGGTTGAGCTCCTACGAGCAGTACTTC.

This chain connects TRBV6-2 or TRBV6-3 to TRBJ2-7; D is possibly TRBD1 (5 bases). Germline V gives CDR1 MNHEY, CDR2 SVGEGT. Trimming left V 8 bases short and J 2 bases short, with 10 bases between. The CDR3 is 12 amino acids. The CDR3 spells CASWQGTYEQYF. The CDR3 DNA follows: TGTGCCAGCTGGCAGGGAACCTACGAGCAGTACTTC.

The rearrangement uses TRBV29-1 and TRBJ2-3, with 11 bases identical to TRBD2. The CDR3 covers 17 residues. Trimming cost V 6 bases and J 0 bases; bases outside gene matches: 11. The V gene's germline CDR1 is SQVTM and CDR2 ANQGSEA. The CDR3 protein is CSVQGGRTSGSTDTQYF. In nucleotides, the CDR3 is TGCAGCGTCCAAGGAGGGAGGACTAGCGGGAGCACAGATACGCAGTATTTT.

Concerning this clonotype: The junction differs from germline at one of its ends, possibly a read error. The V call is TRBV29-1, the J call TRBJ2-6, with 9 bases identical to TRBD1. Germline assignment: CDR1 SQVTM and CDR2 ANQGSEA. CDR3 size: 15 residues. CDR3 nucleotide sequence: TGCAGCGTTTCCGGGACAGGGACCGGGGTCAACGTCCTGACTTTC. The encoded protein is CSVSGTGTGVNVLTF.

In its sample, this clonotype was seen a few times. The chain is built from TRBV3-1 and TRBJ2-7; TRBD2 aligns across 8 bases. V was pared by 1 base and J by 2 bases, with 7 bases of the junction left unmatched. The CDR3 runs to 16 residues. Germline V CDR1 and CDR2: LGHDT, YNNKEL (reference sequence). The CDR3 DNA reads TGTGCCAGCAGCCAAGGAGACTCGGGACTAGCCTACGAGCAGTACTTC. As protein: CASSQGDSGLAYEQYF.

The CDR3 loop is CASRAGLGIEGYTF. CDR3 DNA: TGTGCCAGCAGAGCTGGATTGGGCATCGAAGGCTACACCTTC. The gene calls are TRBV7-6 and TRBJ1-2, with D unresolved. V gave up 6 bases and J gave up 8 bases, with 19 bases separating them. The CDR3 has 14 residues. Per the germline V gene, CDR1 is SGHVS and CDR2 is FNYEAQ.

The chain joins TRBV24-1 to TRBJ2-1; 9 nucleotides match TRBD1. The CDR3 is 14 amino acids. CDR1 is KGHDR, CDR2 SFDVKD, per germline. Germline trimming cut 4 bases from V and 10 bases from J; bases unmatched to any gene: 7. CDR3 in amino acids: CATSDYTGGEEQFF. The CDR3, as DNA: TGTGCCACCAGTGACTATACAGGGGGCGAAGAGCAGTTCTTC.

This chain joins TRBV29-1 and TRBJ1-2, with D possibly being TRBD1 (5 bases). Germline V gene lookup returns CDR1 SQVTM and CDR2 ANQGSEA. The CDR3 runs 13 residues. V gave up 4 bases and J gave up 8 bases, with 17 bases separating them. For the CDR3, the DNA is TGCAGCGTTGTCGAGGGGCCGGCGAGGGGCTACACCTTC. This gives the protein CSVVEGPARGYTF.